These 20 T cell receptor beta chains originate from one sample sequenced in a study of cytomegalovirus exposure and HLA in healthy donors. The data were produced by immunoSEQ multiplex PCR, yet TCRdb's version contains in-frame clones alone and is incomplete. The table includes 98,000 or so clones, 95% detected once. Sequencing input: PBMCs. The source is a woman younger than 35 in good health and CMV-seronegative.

The CDR3 spells CASSVGSGIGEAQETQYF. CDR3 nucleotide sequence: TGTGCCAGCAGCGTGGGGTCGGGGATCGGGGAGGCACAAGAGACCCAGTACTTC. The V gene is TRBV9, the J gene TRBJ2-5, with D possibly TRBD2 on 6 matching bases. The CDR3 has 18 amino acids. Germline lookup yields CDR1 SGDLS and CDR2 YYNGEE. V lost 2 bases, J lost 2 bases, and 22 bases lay in between.

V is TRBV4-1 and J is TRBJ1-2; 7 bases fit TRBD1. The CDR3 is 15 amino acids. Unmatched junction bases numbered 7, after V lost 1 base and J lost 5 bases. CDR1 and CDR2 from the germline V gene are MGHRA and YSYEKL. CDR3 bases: TGCGCCAGCAGCCAAGGAGAACAGGGGATTTATGGCTACACCTTC. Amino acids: CASSQGEQGIYGYTF.

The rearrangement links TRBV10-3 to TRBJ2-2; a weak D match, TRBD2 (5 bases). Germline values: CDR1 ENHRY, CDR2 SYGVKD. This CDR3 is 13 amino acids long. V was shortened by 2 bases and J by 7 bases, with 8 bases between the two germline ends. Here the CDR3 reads CAISERESGELFF. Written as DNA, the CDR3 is TGTGCCATCAGTGAGCGGGAAAGCGGGGAGCTGTTTTTT.

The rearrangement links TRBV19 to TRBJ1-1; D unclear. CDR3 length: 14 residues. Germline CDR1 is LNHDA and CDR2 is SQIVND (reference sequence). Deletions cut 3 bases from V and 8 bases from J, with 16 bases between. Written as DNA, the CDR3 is TGTGCCAGTAGTATCGAAGGCCAGAGGGAGGAAGCTTTCTTT. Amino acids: CASSIEGQREEAFF. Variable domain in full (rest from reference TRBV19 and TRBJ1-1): DGGITQSPKYLFRKEGQNVTLSCEQNLNHDAMYWYRQDPGQGLRLIYYSQIVNDFQKGDIAEGYSVSREKKESFPLTVTSAQKNPTAFYLCASSIEGQREEAFFGQGTRLTVV.

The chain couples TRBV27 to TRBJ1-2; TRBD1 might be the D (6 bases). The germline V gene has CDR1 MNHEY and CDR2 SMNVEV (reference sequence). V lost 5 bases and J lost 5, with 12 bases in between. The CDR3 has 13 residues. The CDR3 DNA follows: TGTGCCAGCAGTCCGGACAGAGAATATGGCTACACCTTC. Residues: CASSPDREYGYTF.

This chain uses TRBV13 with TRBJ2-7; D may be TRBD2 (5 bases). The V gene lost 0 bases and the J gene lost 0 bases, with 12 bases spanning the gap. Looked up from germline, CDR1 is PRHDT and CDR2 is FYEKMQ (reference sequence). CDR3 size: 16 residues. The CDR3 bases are TGTGCCAGCAGCTTAGGTCTGCGGGCGAGCTCCTACGAGCAGTACTTC. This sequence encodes CASSLGLRASSYEQYF.

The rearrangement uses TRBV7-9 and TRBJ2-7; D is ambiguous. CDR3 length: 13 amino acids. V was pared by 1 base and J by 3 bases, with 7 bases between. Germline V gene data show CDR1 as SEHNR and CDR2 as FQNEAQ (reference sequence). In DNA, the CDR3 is TGTGCCAGCAGCTTAGATGGCAGCTACGAGCAGTACTTC. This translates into CASSLDGSYEQYF.

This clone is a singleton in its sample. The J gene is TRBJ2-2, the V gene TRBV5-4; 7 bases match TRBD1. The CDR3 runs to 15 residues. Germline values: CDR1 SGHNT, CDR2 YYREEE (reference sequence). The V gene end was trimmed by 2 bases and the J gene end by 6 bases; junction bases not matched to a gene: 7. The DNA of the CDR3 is TGTGCCAGCAGCTTCAGACAGGGTCCACCCGGGGAGCTGTTTTTT. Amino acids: CASSFRQGPPGELFF.

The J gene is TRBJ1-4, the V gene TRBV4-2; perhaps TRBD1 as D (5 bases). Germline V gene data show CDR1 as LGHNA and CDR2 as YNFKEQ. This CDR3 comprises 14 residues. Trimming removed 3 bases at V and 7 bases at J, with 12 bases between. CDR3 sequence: CASSQGGDTEKLFF. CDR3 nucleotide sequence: TGTGCCAGCAGCCAGGGGGGGGATACTGAAAAACTGTTTTTT.

This chain's CDR3 is CASRDGTTSGVGEQYF. The CDR3, as DNA: TGTGCCAGCAGGGACGGTACAACTAGCGGGGTTGGAGAGCAGTACTTC. The chain employs TRBV7-9 and TRBJ2-7; the match to TRBD2 covers 10 bases. CDR3 length: 16 amino acids. The trim removed 6 bases at V and 7 bases at J, leaving 15 bases unmatched. Germline CDR1 reads SEHNR; CDR2 reads FQNEAQ (reference sequence).

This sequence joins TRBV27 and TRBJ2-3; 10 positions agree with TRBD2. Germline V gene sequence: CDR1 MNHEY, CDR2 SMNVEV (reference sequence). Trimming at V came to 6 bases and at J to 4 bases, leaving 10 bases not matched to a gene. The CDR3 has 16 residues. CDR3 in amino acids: CASRRKAGGVADTQYF. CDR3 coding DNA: TGTGCCAGCAGGCGAAAAGCGGGGGGGGTTGCAGATACGCAGTATTTT.

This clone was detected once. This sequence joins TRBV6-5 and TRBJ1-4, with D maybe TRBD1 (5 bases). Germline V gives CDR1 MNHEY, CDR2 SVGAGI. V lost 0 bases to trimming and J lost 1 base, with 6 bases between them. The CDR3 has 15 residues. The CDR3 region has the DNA TGTGCCAGCAGTTACTCCACAGGAACTAATGAAAAACTGTTTTTT. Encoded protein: CASSYSTGTNEKLFF.

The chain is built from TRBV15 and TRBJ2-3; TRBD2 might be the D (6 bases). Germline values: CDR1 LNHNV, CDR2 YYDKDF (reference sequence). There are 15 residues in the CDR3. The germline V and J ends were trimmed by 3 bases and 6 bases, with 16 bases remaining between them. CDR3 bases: TGTGCCACCAGCAGCTACGGGGGTCCCCCGGATACGCAGTATTTT. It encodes CATSSYGGPPDTQYF.

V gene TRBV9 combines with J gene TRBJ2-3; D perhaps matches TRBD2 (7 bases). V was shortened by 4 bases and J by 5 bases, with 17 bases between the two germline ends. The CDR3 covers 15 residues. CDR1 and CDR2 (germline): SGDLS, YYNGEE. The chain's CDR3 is CASSRGRGYGDTQYF. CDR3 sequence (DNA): TGTGCCAGCAGCCGGGGGCGGGGGTACGGAGATACGCAGTATTTT.

The CDR3 region has the DNA TGTGCCAGCTCCGCGGGCAGGAACACTGAAGCTTTCTTT. Translating gives CASSAGRNTEAFF. The genes are TRBV18 and TRBJ1-1; the D is unclear. V dropped 6 bases and J dropped 1 base, with 9 bases sitting between them. The CDR3 contains 13 residues. Germline CDR1 and CDR2: KGHSH and LQKENI.

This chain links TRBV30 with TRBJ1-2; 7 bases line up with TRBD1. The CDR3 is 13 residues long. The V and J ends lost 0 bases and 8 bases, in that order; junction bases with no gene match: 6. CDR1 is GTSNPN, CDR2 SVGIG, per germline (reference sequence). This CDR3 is CAWSVTGAGGYTF. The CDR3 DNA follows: TGTGCCTGGAGTGTAACAGGGGCTGGGGGCTACACCTTC. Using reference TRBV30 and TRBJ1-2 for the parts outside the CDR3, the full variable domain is SQTIHQWPATLVQPVGSPLSLECTVEGTSNPNLYWYRQAAGRGLQLLFYSVGIGQISSEVPQNLSASRPQDRQFILSSKKLLLSDSGFYLCAWSVTGAGGYTFGSGTRLTVV.

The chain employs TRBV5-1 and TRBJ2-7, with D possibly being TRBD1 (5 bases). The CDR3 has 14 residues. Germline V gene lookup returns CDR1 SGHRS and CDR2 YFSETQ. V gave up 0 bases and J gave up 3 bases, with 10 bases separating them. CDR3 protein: CASSLEAGHYEQYF. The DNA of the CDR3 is TGCGCCAGCAGCTTGGAGGCAGGACACTACGAGCAGTACTTC.

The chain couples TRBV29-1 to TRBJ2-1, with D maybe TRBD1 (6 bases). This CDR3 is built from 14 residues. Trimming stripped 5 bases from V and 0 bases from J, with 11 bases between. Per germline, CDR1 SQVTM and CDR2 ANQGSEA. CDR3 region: CSVMRGSSYNEQFF. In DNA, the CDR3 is TGCAGCGTTATGAGGGGGAGCTCCTACAATGAGCAGTTCTTC.

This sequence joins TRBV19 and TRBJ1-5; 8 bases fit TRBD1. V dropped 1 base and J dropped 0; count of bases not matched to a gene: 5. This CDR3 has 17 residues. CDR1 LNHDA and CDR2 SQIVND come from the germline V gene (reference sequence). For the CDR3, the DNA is TGTGCCAGTAGTATAGCCCGGACAGGGAATAGCAATCAGCCCCAGCATTTT. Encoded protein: CASSIARTGNSNQPQHF.

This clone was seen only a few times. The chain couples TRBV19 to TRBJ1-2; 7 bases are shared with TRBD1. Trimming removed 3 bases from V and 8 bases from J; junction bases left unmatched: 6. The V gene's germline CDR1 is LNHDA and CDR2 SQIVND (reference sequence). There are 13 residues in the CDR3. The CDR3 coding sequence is TGTGCCAGTAGTATGACAGGGAATAGCGGCTACACCTTC. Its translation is CASSMTGNSGYTF.